This T cell receptor (beta chain) was recorded in a study of blood T cell repertoires in COVID-19. Generated by immunoSEQ multiplex PCR, the TCRdb table keeps only in-frame clones and is missing some. The sample holds approximately 200,000 clones, around 80% seen once. V lost 6 bases and J lost 4, with 6 bases in between. This CDR3 has 10 amino acids. Looked up from germline, CDR1 is DFQATT and CDR2 is SNEGSKA (reference sequence). The chain has TRBV20-1 and TRBJ1-2; D not certain. What was sequenced was peripheral blood. This receptor was identified in a human donor with acute or convalescent COVID-19. The donor label of this sample is uncertain. The CDR3: CSAGVYGYTF. The CDR3 DNA reads as TGCAGTGCCGGGGTCTATGGCTACACCTTC.